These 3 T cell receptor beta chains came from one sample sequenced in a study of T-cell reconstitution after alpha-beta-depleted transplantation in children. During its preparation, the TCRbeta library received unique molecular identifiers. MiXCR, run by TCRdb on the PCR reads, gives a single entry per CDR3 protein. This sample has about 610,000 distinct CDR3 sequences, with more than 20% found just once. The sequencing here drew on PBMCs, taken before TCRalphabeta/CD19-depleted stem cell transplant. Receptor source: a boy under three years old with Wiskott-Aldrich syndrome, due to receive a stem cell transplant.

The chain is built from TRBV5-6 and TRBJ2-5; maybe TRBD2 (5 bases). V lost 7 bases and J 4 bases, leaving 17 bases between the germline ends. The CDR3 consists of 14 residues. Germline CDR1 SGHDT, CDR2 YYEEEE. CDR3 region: CASRGFRSRETQYF. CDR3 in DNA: TGTGCCAGCCGCGGGTTCCGAAGCAGAGAGACCCAGTACTTC.

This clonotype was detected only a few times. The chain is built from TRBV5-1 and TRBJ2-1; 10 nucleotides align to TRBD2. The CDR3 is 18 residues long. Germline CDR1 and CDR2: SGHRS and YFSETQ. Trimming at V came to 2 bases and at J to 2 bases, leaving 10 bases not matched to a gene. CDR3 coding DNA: TGCGCCAGCAGCTTTAGGCCTAGCGGGAGCGGGCCCTACAATGAGCAGTTCTTC. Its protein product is CASSFRPSGSGPYNEQFF.

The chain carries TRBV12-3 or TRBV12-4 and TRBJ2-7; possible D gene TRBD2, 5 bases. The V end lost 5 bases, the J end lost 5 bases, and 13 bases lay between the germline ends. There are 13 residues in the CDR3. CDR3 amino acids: CASSTSGMNEQYF. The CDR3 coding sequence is TGTGCCAGCAGTACGTCCGGGATGAACGAGCAGTACTTC.